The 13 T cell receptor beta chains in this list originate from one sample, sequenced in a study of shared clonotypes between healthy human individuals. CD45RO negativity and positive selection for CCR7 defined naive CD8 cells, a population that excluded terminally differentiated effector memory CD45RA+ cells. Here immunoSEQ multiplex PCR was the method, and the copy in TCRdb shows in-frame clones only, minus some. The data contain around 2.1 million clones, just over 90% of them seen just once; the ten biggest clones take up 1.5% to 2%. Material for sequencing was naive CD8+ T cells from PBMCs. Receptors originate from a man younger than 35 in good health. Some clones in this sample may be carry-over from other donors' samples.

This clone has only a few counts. The CDR3 is CASSYPAGTEAFF. The CDR3 nucleotides read TGTGCCAGTAGTTACCCGGCAGGGACTGAAGCTTTCTTT. The chain uses TRBV19 and TRBJ1-1; possible D gene TRBD1, 5 bases. V lost 5 bases and J lost 5, with 12 bases in between. The CDR3 is 13 amino acids. Germline-derived CDR1 and CDR2 are LNHDA and SQIVND (reference sequence).

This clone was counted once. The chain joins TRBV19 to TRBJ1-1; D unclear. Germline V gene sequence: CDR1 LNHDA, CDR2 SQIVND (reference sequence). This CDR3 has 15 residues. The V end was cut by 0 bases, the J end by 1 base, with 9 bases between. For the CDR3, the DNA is TGTGCCAGTAGTATAGACCGGGAGACGAACACTGAAGCTTTCTTT. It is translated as CASSIDRETNTEAFF.

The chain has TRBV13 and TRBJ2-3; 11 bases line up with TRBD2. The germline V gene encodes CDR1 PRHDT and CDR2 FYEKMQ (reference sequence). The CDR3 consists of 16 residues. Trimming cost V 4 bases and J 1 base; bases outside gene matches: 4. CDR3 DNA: TGTGCCAGCAGCTCAAGACTAGCGGGACGCACAGATACGCAGTATTTT. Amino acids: CASSSRLAGRTDTQYF.

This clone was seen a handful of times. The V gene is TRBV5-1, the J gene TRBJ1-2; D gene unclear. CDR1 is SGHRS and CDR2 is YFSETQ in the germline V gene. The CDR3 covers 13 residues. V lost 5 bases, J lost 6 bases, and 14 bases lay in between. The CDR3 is CASRRRTEDGYTF. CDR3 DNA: TGCGCCAGCAGAAGAAGGACGGAGGATGGCTACACCTTC. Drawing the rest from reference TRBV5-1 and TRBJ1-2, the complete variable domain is KAGVTQTPRYLIKTRGQQVTLSCSPISGHRSVSWYQQTPGQGLQFLFEYFSETQRNKGNFPGRFSGRQFSNSRSEMNVSTLELGDSALYLCASRRRTEDGYTFGSGTRLTVV.

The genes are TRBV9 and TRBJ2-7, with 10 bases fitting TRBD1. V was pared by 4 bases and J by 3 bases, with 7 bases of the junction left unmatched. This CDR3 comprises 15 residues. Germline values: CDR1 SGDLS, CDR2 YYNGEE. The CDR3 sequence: CASSSDRGRFYEQYF. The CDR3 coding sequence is TGTGCCAGCAGCTCAGACAGGGGGCGATTCTACGAGCAGTACTTC.

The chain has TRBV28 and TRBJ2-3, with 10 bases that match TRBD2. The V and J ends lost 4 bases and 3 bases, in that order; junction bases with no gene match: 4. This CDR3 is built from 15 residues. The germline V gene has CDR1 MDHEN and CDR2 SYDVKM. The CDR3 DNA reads TGTGCCAGCAGTTCGGGACTAGCGAGGACAGATACGCAGTATTTT. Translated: CASSSGLARTDTQYF.

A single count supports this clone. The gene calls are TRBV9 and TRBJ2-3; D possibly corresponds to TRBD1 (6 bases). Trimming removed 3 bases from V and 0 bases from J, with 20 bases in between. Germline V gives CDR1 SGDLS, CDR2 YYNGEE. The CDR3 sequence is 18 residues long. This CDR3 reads CASSASSGVYASTDTQYF. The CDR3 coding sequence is TGTGCCAGCAGCGCCTCTTCAGGGGTTTACGCCAGCACAGATACGCAGTATTTT.

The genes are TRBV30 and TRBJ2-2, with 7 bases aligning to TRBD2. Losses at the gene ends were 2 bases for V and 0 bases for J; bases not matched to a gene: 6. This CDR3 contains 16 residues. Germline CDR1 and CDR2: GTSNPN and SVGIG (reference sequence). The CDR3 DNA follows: TGTGCCTGGAGTCGAGTCGGGAGGACGAACACCGGGGAGCTGTTTTTT. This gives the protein CAWSRVGRTNTGELFF.

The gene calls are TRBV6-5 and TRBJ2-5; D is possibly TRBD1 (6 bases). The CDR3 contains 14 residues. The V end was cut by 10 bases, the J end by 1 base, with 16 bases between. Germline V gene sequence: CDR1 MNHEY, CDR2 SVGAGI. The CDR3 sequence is CAILPGQSQETQYF. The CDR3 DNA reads TGTGCCATTTTGCCGGGACAATCCCAAGAGACCCAGTACTTC.

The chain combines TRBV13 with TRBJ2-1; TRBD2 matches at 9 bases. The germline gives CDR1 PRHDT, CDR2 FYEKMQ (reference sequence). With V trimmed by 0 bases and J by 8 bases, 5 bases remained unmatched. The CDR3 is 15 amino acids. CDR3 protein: CASSLGLAGPHEQFF. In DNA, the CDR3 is TGTGCCAGCAGCTTAGGGCTAGCGGGACCCCATGAGCAGTTCTTC.

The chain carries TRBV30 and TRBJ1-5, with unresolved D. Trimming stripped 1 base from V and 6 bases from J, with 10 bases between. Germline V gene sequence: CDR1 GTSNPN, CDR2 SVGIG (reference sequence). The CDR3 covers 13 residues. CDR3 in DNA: TGTGCCTGGAGTGCGGGGTTGGGTCAGCCCCAGCATTTT. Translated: CAWSAGLGQPQHF.

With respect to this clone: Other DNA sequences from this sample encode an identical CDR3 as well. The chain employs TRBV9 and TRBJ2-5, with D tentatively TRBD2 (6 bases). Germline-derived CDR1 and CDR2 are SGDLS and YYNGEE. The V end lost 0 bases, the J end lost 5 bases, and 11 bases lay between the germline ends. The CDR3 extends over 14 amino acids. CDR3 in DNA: TGTGCCAGCAGCGTAGGTGGGAGCGGGGAGACCCAGTACTTC. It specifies CASSVGGSGETQYF.

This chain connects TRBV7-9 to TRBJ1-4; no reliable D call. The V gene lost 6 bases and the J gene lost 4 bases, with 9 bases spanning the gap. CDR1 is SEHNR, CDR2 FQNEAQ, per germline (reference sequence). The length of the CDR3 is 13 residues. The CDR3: CASRAGGNEKLFF. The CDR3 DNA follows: TGTGCCAGCAGAGCCGGAGGTAATGAAAAACTGTTTTTT. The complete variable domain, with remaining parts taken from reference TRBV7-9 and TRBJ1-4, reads DTGVSQNPRHKITKRGQNVTFRCDPISEHNRLYWYRQTLGQGPEFLTYFQNEAQLEKSRLLSDRFSAERPKGSFSTLEIQRTEQGDSAMYLCASRAGGNEKLFFGSGTQLSVL.